This T cell receptor beta chain was recovered during a study of T cell responses to AZD1222 COVID-19 vaccine. Measured with immunoSEQ multiplex PCR; TCRdb has only the in-frame clones, and not every one. The sample includes approximately 110,000 clones, more than 70% of them seen just once. From germline, CDR1 is LNHNV and CDR2 YYDKDF (reference sequence). The CDR3 consists of 12 residues. The V end lost 1 base, the J end lost 8 bases, and 8 bases lay between the germline ends. The input for sequencing was peripheral blood, taken on day 0 of AZD1222 vaccination. The chain carries TRBV15 and TRBJ1-1; perhaps TRBD1 as D (5 bases). The sequence derives from an adult in good health. The CDR3, as DNA: TGTGCCACCAGCAGAGCTGAGGGGGAAGCTTTCTTT. Translation: CATSRAEGEAFF.